The source of this TCR beta chain is a study of blood T cell repertoires in COVID-19. Whole-study context: Samples taken during acute and convalescent COVID-19 were collected in the United States, Italy and Spain.

The CDR3 runs 14 residues. Germline CDR1 MNHEY, CDR2 SMNVEV (reference sequence). Trimming removed 1 base at V and 5 bases at J, with 11 bases between. Original processing notes: Nucleated cell number was recorded as an estimate derived from reference gene primer amplification. The assay was immunoSEQ multiplex PCR, and TCRdb's table has in-frame clones only and misses some. The DNA was the basis for D and trimming; V, J and clone size are from that table. The sample lists about 120,000 clones, about 91% occurring once. The sequenced material came from peripheral blood. This TCR was recovered from a man in his fifties with acute or convalescent COVID-19. The rearrangement links TRBV27 to TRBJ1-2, with a possible D match to TRBD1 (5 bases). The CDR3 DNA reads TGTGCCAGCAGTTTATATGGGACTGCTTATGGCTACACCTTC. Amino acids: CASSLYGTAYGYTF.